Listed here is a single T cell receptor beta chain. Its antigen is unidentified. This specimen comes from a study of graft-versus-host responses after intestinal transplantation. Study as a whole: Isolated intestinal, liver-intestinal, or multivisceral transplants were what recipients had. Study observations and caveats: GvH clones surfaced in recipient marrow, some emerging earlier in ileum or blood. Within allografts, high graft-versus-host to host-versus-graft clonal ratios were seen among patients with graft-donor T cell macrochimerism.

This table comes from immunoSEQ multiplex PCR, and its TCRdb copy is limited to in-frame clones, with some not included. The table has approximately 90,000 clones, around 90% seen once. Germline CDR1 LNHNV, CDR2 YYDKDF (reference sequence). The CDR3 covers 15 residues. Trimming left V 1 base short and J 2 bases short, with 10 bases between. Source: unstimulated CD4+ T cells sorted from spleen or lymph node cells, taken before transplant. The source of this sequence is a human donor who was the organ donor for an intestinal transplant. The chain uses TRBV15 and TRBJ2-3; no reliable D call. The CDR3 region is CATSRGAADTDTQYF. Here the CDR3 DNA reads TGTGCCACCAGCAGAGGGGCAGCTGACACAGATACGCAGTATTTT.